These T cell receptor beta chains were read from a single sample in a study of T cell responses to AZD1222 COVID-19 vaccine. Using immunoSEQ multiplex PCR, the repertoire was profiled, and TCRdb retains in-frame clones only, with some absent. The sample lists about 130,000 clones, 92% occurring once. The sequenced sample was peripheral blood, obtained 28 days after the second AZD1222 dose. The source is an adult who received the AZD1222 COVID-19 vaccine. CDR3s include the opening cysteine and the closing phenylalanine or tryptophan. A D gene is named only where the DNA matches it firmly. Size is omitted from some rows. Given values are once, few, many or a class for expanded clones.

D: NA
J: TRBJ1-1
V: TRBV30
size: NA
CDR3: CAWSVRGMWLGLNTEAFF
DNA: TGTGCCTGGAGTGTACGGGGGATGTGGTTAGGTCTTAACACTGAAGCTTTCTTT

D: NA
J: TRBJ1-1
V: TRBV12-3/TRBV12-4
size: NA
CDR3: CASSPGESEAFF
DNA: TGTGCCAGCAGCCCCGGGGAGAGTGAAGCTTTCTTT

D: TRBD1
J: TRBJ1-1
V: TRBV6-1
size: NA
CDR3: CASSASYGQGGSTEAFF
DNA: TGTGCCAGCAGTGCGAGCTATGGACAGGGAGGTAGCACTGAAGCTTTCTTT

D: NA
J: TRBJ2-5
V: TRBV5-1
size: NA
CDR3: CASSFRDAEETQYF
DNA: TGCGCCAGCAGCTTCCGGGACGCAGAAGAGACCCAGTACTTC

D: TRBD2
J: TRBJ2-1
V: TRBV6-2/TRBV6-3
size: NA
CDR3: CASSYSIAGGDNEQFF
DNA: TGTGCCAGCAGTTACTCGATAGCGGGAGGGGACAATGAGCAGTTCTTC

D: NA
J: TRBJ2-3
V: TRBV5-1
size: NA
CDR3: CASSLNTRDTDTQYF
DNA: TGCGCCAGCAGCTTGAATACTAGAGACACAGATACGCAGTATTTT

D: NA
J: TRBJ2-7
V: TRBV7-3
size: few
CDR3: CASSPTGPIRPYEQYF
DNA: TGTGCCAGCAGCCCGACCGGGCCCATCCGGCCCTACGAGCAGTACTTC

D: NA
J: TRBJ1-1
V: TRBV5-6
size: NA
CDR3: CASSLIRQLTEAFF
DNA: TGTGCCAGCAGCTTGATTAGGCAGCTCACTGAAGCTTTCTTT

D: TRBD1
J: TRBJ1-4
V: TRBV7-2
size: few
CDR3: CASSTRTGADEKLFF
DNA: TGTGCCAGCAGCACACGGACAGGGGCGGATGAAAAACTGTTTTTT

D: NA
J: TRBJ2-3
V: TRBV14
size: NA
CDR3: CASSDGGPSTDTQYF
DNA: TGTGCCAGCAGCGACGGGGGTCCTAGCACAGATACGCAGTATTTT

D: NA
J: TRBJ2-5
V: TRBV29-1
size: NA
CDR3: CSAYPEDQETQYF
DNA: TGCAGCGCCTATCCCGAAGACCAAGAGACCCAGTACTTC

D: NA
J: TRBJ2-7
V: TRBV6-5
size: NA
CDR3: CASRKGGYYEQYF
DNA: TGTGCCAGCAGGAAGGGGGGCTACTACGAGCAGTACTTC

D: TRBD2
J: TRBJ2-7
V: TRBV7-2
size: NA
CDR3: CASSPPRTSREQYF
DNA: TGTGCCAGCAGCCCACCCAGGACTAGCAGGGAGCAGTACTTC

D: NA
J: TRBJ2-2
V: TRBV6-2/TRBV6-3
size: NA
CDR3: CASRQSRGDTGELFF
DNA: TGTGCCAGCCGCCAATCCAGAGGGGACACCGGGGAGCTGTTTTTT

D: NA
J: TRBJ2-3
V: TRBV3-1/TRBV3-2
size: NA
CDR3: CASSQGFLVPGGLATQYF
DNA: TGTGCCAGCAGCCAAGGTTTCCTCGTGCCAGGGGGACTTGCTACGCAGTATTTT

D: NA
J: TRBJ1-3
V: TRBV11-2
size: NA
CDR3: CASSFKPNTIYF
DNA: TGTGCCAGCAGCTTCAAACCTAACACCATATATTTT

D: NA
J: TRBJ2-2
V: TRBV6-5
size: NA
CDR3: CASAQFLDGELFF
DNA: TGTGCCAGCGCGCAGTTTCTCGACGGGGAGCTGTTTTTT

D: NA
J: TRBJ1-1
V: TRBV6-2/TRBV6-3
size: NA
CDR3: CASTPVGIRGFTEAFF
DNA: TGTGCCAGCACCCCTGTCGGGATAAGGGGTTTCACTGAAGCTTTCTTT

D: TRBD2
J: TRBJ2-1
V: TRBV3-1/TRBV3-2
size: NA
CDR3: CASSQTATGGLAYNEQFF
DNA: TGTGCCAGCAGCCAAACCGCTACGGGGGGACTAGCCTACAATGAGCAGTTCTTC

D: TRBD1
J: TRBJ2-1
V: TRBV14
size: NA
CDR3: CASGSGRGYNEQFF
DNA: TGTGCCAGCGGCTCGGGCAGGGGGTACAATGAGCAGTTCTTC

D: TRBD1
J: TRBJ1-5
V: TRBV19
size: NA
CDR3: CASSTFTGGNQPQHF
DNA: TGTGCCAGTAGCACCTTCACAGGGGGAAATCAGCCCCAGCATTTT

D: NA
J: TRBJ1-4
V: TRBV6-6
size: NA
CDR3: CASSYGQGSNEKLFF
DNA: TGTGCCAGCAGTTACGGGCAGGGATCTAATGAAAAACTGTTTTTT

D: TRBD1
J: TRBJ2-5
V: TRBV18
size: NA
CDR3: CASSLQGAETQYF
DNA: TGTGCCAGCTCACTACAGGGGGCAGAGACCCAGTACTTC

D: NA
J: TRBJ1-5
V: TRBV25-1
size: NA
CDR3: CASSEGGAGNQPQHF
DNA: TGTGCCAGCAGTGAAGGTGGGGCGGGCAATCAGCCCCAGCATTTT

D: NA
J: TRBJ1-1
V: TRBV1
size: NA
CDR3: CTSSPGPLNTEAFF
DNA: TGCACCAGCAGCCCTGGACCTCTGAACACTGAAGCTTTCTTT

D: TRBD1
J: TRBJ2-1
V: TRBV7-3
size: NA
CDR3: CASSLLQTGSNEQFF
DNA: TGTGCCAGCAGCTTACTTCAGACAGGGAGCAATGAGCAGTTCTTC

D: NA
J: TRBJ1-3
V: TRBV15
size: NA
CDR3: CATSRDRGAGNTIYF
DNA: TGTGCCACCAGCAGAGATCGGGGGGCTGGAAACACCATATATTTT

D: NA
J: TRBJ2-2
V: TRBV28
size: NA
CDR3: CASSYIRVTGELFF
DNA: TGTGCCAGCAGTTATATCAGGGTAACCGGGGAGCTGTTTTTT

D: TRBD2
J: TRBJ2-7
V: TRBV19
size: once
CDR3: CASSIARTSLGEQYF
DNA: TGTGCCAGTAGTATAGCCCGGACTAGCTTGGGCGAGCAGTACTTC

D: NA
J: TRBJ2-7
V: TRBV10-3
size: NA
CDR3: CAISEHYEQYF
DNA: TGTGCCATCAGTGAACACTACGAGCAGTACTTC

D: TRBD1
J: TRBJ2-2
V: TRBV7-3
size: NA
CDR3: CAGDGQGTGELFF
DNA: TGTGCCGGGGACGGACAGGGGACCGGGGAGCTGTTTTTT

D: NA
J: TRBJ1-1
V: TRBV6-5
size: NA
CDR3: CASSPRLSGNTEAFF
DNA: TGTGCCAGCAGCCCGAGATTGTCCGGGAACACTGAAGCTTTCTTT

D: TRBD1
J: TRBJ2-5
V: TRBV11-2
size: NA
CDR3: CASSLDRGALQETQYF
DNA: TGTGCCAGCAGCCTGGACAGGGGGGCTTTACAAGAGACCCAGTACTTC

D: TRBD2
J: TRBJ2-5
V: TRBV27
size: NA
CDR3: CASSNWGGQETQYF
DNA: TGTGCCAGCAGTAATTGGGGGGGACAAGAGACCCAGTACTTC

D: TRBD2
J: TRBJ2-7
V: TRBV19
size: once
CDR3: CASSVTSGGLEQYF
DNA: TGTGCCAGTAGTGTAACTAGCGGGGGCCTCGAGCAGTACTTC

D: NA
J: TRBJ1-5
V: TRBV6-4
size: NA
CDR3: CASQGNQPQHF
DNA: TGTGCCAGTCAGGGGAATCAGCCCCAGCATTTT

D: NA
J: TRBJ2-3
V: TRBV5-1
size: NA
CDR3: CASRRTASFTDTQYF
DNA: TGCGCCAGCAGAAGGACTGCCTCCTTCACAGATACGCAGTATTTT

D: TRBD2
J: TRBJ2-7
V: TRBV18
size: NA
CDR3: CASSPGLAGPLEQYF
DNA: TGTGCCAGCTCACCGGGGCTAGCGGGACCCTTAGAGCAGTACTTC

D: NA
J: TRBJ1-1
V: TRBV6-5
size: NA
CDR3: CASSYSVQFTEAFF
DNA: TGTGCCAGCAGTTACTCGGTTCAGTTCACTGAAGCTTTCTTT

D: TRBD1
J: TRBJ1-1
V: TRBV7-9
size: NA
CDR3: CASSPGTASEAFF
DNA: TGTGCCAGCAGCCCCGGGACAGCAAGTGAAGCTTTCTTT

D: NA
J: TRBJ1-6
V: TRBV30
size: once
CDR3: CAWSTGTFNSPLHF
DNA: TGTGCCTGGAGTACCGGGACCTTTAATTCACCCCTCCACTTT

D: NA
J: TRBJ2-5
V: TRBV19
size: NA
CDR3: CASQGSSAQETQYF
DNA: TGTGCCAGTCAGGGTAGTTCCGCCCAAGAGACCCAGTACTTC

D: NA
J: TRBJ1-5
V: TRBV7-2
size: few
CDR3: CASSSHAGGRQPQHF
DNA: TGTGCCAGCAGCTCCCACGCCGGGGGGCGTCAGCCCCAGCATTTT

D: NA
J: TRBJ2-1
V: TRBV28
size: NA
CDR3: CASSLLVRGHNEQFF
DNA: TGTGCCAGCAGTTTATTAGTGCGGGGGCACAATGAGCAGTTCTTC

D: NA
J: TRBJ1-2
V: TRBV19
size: NA
CDR3: CASSTESLSYGYTF
DNA: TGTGCCAGTAGCACAGAATCGCTAAGTTATGGCTACACCTTC

D: TRBD1
J: TRBJ1-5
V: TRBV9
size: NA
CDR3: CASIQEGAGGIPNQPQHF
DNA: TGTGCCAGCATCCAAGAGGGAGCAGGGGGCATCCCCAATCAGCCCCAGCATTTT

D: NA
J: TRBJ1-2
V: TRBV5-1
size: NA
CDR3: CASSPGQAGPSYGYTF
DNA: TGCGCCAGCAGCCCCGGACAAGCGGGCCCTTCCTATGGCTACACCTTC

D: TRBD1
J: TRBJ2-7
V: TRBV11-2
size: NA
CDR3: CASSLDLGTGVAEQYF
DNA: TGTGCCAGCAGCTTAGATTTAGGGACAGGGGTAGCCGAGCAGTACTTC

D: TRBD1
J: TRBJ1-1
V: TRBV10-3
size: once
CDR3: CAIQGARTEAFF
DNA: TGTGCCATCCAGGGGGCGCGGACTGAAGCTTTCTTT

D: NA
J: TRBJ2-6
V: TRBV27
size: NA
CDR3: CASSWFGSSGANVLTF
DNA: TGTGCCAGCAGTTGGTTCGGGAGCTCTGGGGCCAACGTCCTGACTTTC

D: NA
J: TRBJ1-1
V: TRBV18
size: NA
CDR3: CASSPPPVGGTEAFF
DNA: TGTGCCAGCTCACCACCTCCCGTCGGGGGAACTGAAGCTTTCTTT

D: NA
J: TRBJ1-1
V: TRBV11-3
size: NA
CDR3: CASSLAGLATEAFF
DNA: TGTGCCAGCAGCTTAGCAGGGTTGGCCACTGAAGCTTTCTTT

D: NA
J: TRBJ2-5
V: TRBV5-1
size: NA
CDR3: CASSLTLAAHQETQYF
DNA: TGCGCCAGCAGCTTGACGCTAGCCGCACACCAAGAGACCCAGTACTTC

D: NA
J: TRBJ2-6
V: TRBV7-9
size: few
CDR3: CASSSGPGANVLTF
DNA: TGTGCCAGCAGCTCCGGCCCTGGGGCCAACGTCCTGACTTTC

D: NA
J: TRBJ2-7
V: TRBV28
size: NA
CDR3: CASKEGGDYEQYF
DNA: TGTGCCAGCAAGGAGGGCGGAGACTACGAGCAGTACTTC

D: NA
J: TRBJ1-1
V: TRBV28
size: NA
CDR3: CASSFGQSLGTEAFF
DNA: TGTGCCAGCAGTTTTGGACAGTCCTTGGGCACTGAAGCTTTCTTT

D: NA
J: TRBJ2-1
V: TRBV2
size: NA
CDR3: CASRGDVEKNEQFF
DNA: TGTGCCAGCAGGGGGGACGTAGAGAAGAATGAGCAGTTCTTC

D: NA
J: TRBJ2-5
V: TRBV18
size: NA
CDR3: CASSPTRQETQYF
DNA: TGTGCCAGCTCACCGACTAGACAAGAGACCCAGTACTTC